Below, 17 T cell receptor beta chains from the same sample are listed, as sequenced in a study of blood T cells in healthy people across ages. Alongside a J-beta primer mix, a sample-barcoded 5' primer served in a second PCR lasting roughly 6 to 12 cycles. MiXCR, applied by TCRdb to the 5' RACE reads, yields one record per CDR3 protein. This table has 700,000 or so distinct CDR3 sequences, 20% to 25% appearing once. Sequenced input: blood. These receptors were taken from a man between 65 and 85 years old in good health.

This chain links TRBV7-9 with TRBJ1-1, with a weak D call TRBD1 (6 bases). The CDR3 has 18 residues. The germline V and J ends were trimmed by 5 bases and 2 bases, with 24 bases remaining between them. Germline lookup yields CDR1 SEHNR and CDR2 FQNEAQ (reference sequence). The CDR3 here is CASSQTWAPGHQNTEAFF. For the CDR3, the DNA is TGTGCCAGCAGCCAAACATGGGCCCCGGGACACCAAAACACTGAAGCTTTCTTT.

In its sample, this clonotype was seen once. This CDR3 is CASSWVGGYTF. The CDR3 nucleotides are TGTGCCAGCAGTTGGGTGGGCGGCTACACCTTC. The chain couples TRBV6-5 to TRBJ1-2, with D hard to call. CDR1 and CDR2 from the germline V gene are MNHEY and SVGAGI. Trimming cost V 4 bases and J 8 bases, with 8 bases left between them. The CDR3 runs to 11 residues.

Comments on this clonotype: One base away lies a much larger clone, so this may be a sequencing read error. This chain links TRBV29-1 with TRBJ2-5; no firm D call. CDR1 SQVTM and CDR2 ANQGSEA come from the germline V gene. V gave up 5 bases and J gave up 0 bases, with 4 bases separating them. This CDR3 region has 11 residues. The chain's CDR3 is CSVRHQETQYF. CDR3 sequence (DNA): TGCAGCGTTAGGCACCAAGAGACCCAGTACTTC.

The rearrangement uses TRBV3-1 and TRBJ2-2; D is uncertain. Germline assignment: CDR1 LGHDT and CDR2 YNNKEL (reference sequence). V dropped 0 bases and J dropped 8 bases, with 7 bases sitting between them. This CDR3 is 13 amino acids long. This chain's CDR3 is CASSQDRSGELFF. CDR3 in DNA: TGTGCCAGCAGCCAAGATCGAAGTGGGGAGCTGTTTTTT.

The rearrangement joins TRBV12-3 or TRBV12-4 to TRBJ1-2; TRBD1 agrees at 7 bases. The V segment lost 6 bases and the J segment 7 bases; nucleotides outside the gene matches: 20. This CDR3 region has 17 residues. As DNA, the CDR3 is TGTGCCAGCAGCCAAGATCTTCCCCAGCAGGGGGGTAGTGGCTACACCTTC. It encodes CASSQDLPQQGGSGYTF.

The chain couples TRBV5-1 to TRBJ1-1, with D hard to call. In germline, CDR1 is SGHRS, CDR2 YFSETQ. The CDR3 extends over 16 amino acids. V lost 1 base, J lost 3 bases, and 16 bases lay in between. CDR3 DNA: TGCGCCAGCAGCTTGTCCGGCCCCCAAGGCGACACTGAAGCTTTCTTT. Translation gives CASSLSGPQGDTEAFF.

The chain recombines TRBV14 with TRBJ2-7; D remains unclear. Trimming took 4 bases from V and 2 from J, leaving 9 bases between them. There are 13 residues in the CDR3. Germline assignment: CDR1 SGHDN and CDR2 FVKESK. The CDR3 is CASSLTNAYEQYF. CDR3 nucleotide sequence: TGTGCCAGCAGCCTGACCAATGCCTACGAGCAGTACTTC.

The gene calls are TRBV28 and TRBJ2-3; D is perhaps TRBD1 (7 bases). CDR1 and CDR2 (germline): MDHEN, SYDVKM. This CDR3 region has 14 residues. The germline V and J ends were trimmed by 8 bases and 5 bases, with 17 bases remaining between them. The CDR3 sequence is CASSPTGRKDTQYF. The DNA for the CDR3 is TGTGCCAGCTCACCGACAGGGAGGAAAGATACGCAGTATTTT.

V gene TRBV3-1 combines with J gene TRBJ2-1; 8 bases are a match to TRBD2. Germline loops: CDR1 LGHDT, CDR2 YNNKEL (reference sequence). The CDR3 is made up of 15 amino acids. V lost 6 bases and J lost 5; bases outside the gene matches: 9. The CDR3 here is CASRQTGGRNNEQFF. CDR3 coding DNA: TGTGCCAGCAGGCAAACGGGGGGGAGAAACAATGAGCAGTTCTTC.

The chain couples TRBV10-3 to TRBJ2-5, with 7 bases matching TRBD1. J was trimmed by 5 bases and V by 5 bases; bases with no gene match: 8. This CDR3 region has 14 residues. The germline gives CDR1 ENHRY, CDR2 SYGVKD. CDR3 DNA sequence: TGTGCCATCAGTTTGGGACAGTCTAGGGAGACCCAGTACTTC. It encodes CAISLGQSRETQYF.

V and J are TRBV6-2 or TRBV6-3 and TRBJ2-1; D is ambiguous. The J call may be faulty, since TRBJ2-7 better matches the DNA end. Germline CDR1 is MNHEY and CDR2 is SVGEGT. CDR3 length: 14 residues. CDR3 sequence (DNA): TGTGCCAGCAGTCTGACCACATCCTCCTACGAGCAGTACGTC. This translates into CASSLTTSSYEQYV.

This clonotype was detected only a few times. The rearrangement uses TRBV10-3 and TRBJ2-5; 7 bases map to TRBD2. From germline, CDR1 is ENHRY and CDR2 SYGVKD. CDR3 size: 14 residues. The ends lost 8 bases at V and 3 bases at J; junction bases unmatched: 9. The CDR3 DNA reads TGTGCCATCCAACCGGGGCTAGCGGAAGAGACCCAGTACTTC. Its translation is CAIQPGLAEETQYF.

This clonotype showed up just a few times. V is TRBV7-2 and J is TRBJ2-3; unclear D gene. Germline V gives CDR1 SGHTA, CDR2 FQGNSA. V lost 4 bases and J 0 bases, leaving 17 bases between the germline ends. CDR3 length equals 17 residues. CDR3 in DNA: TGTGCCAGCAGCTCCCCCCCTCGCGGAGCTAGCACAGATACGCAGTATTTT. This codes for CASSSPPRGASTDTQYF.

In its sample, this clonotype was seen a few times. This sequence joins TRBV7-2 and TRBJ2-1; D perhaps matches TRBD1 (5 bases). This CDR3 spans 13 amino acids. CDR1 SGHTA and CDR2 FQGNSA come from the germline V gene. Trimming left V 3 bases short and J 6 bases short, with 9 bases between. This CDR3 is CASSLTQGNEQFF. CDR3 nucleotides: TGTGCCAGCAGCTTGACCCAGGGCAATGAGCAGTTCTTC.

The rearrangement joins TRBV7-9 to TRBJ1-6, with 7 bases lining up with TRBD1. V shed 5 bases, J shed 5 bases, and the junction held 12 bases outside the gene matches. Germline CDR1 SEHNR, CDR2 FQNEAQ (reference sequence). CDR3 size: 17 residues. Here the CDR3 reads CASSARQGQVDNSPLHF. Written as DNA, the CDR3 is TGTGCCAGCAGCGCCCGACAGGGCCAGGTGGATAATTCACCCCTCCACTTT.

The chain links TRBV5-6 to TRBJ2-7, with D tentatively TRBD2 (6 bases). CDR3 length equals 13 residues. Germline CDR1 reads SGHDT; CDR2 reads YYEEEE. Deletions cut 2 bases from V and 4 bases from J, with 10 bases between. The DNA of the CDR3 is TGTGCCAGCAGCTTTATTGGAGGGTACGAGCAGTACGTC. As protein: CASSFIGGYEQYV.

This clonotype was found a few times. This sequence joins TRBV12-3 or TRBV12-4 and TRBJ2-1; D might be TRBD1 or TRBD2, each matching 5 bases. V dropped 6 bases and J dropped 12 bases, with 21 bases sitting between them. This CDR3 contains 14 residues. The CDR3 region is CASRPGRLGTGQFF. CDR3 bases: TGTGCCAGCAGACCAGGACGGTTGGGGACGGGGCAGTTCTTC.